One sample yielded the 23 T cell receptor beta chains listed below, sequenced in a study of identifying expanded T cells in peripheral blood (dated by TCRdb to the late 2010s). The library was generated by the immunoSEQ multiplex PCR assay. TCRdb provides this immuneACCESS table in a form limited to in-frame rearrangements. Some clones are lacking; in checked studies, under half of them reflect an unresolved V gene, and why the rest are absent is not known. The sample table contains 90,000 or so clones; only one count was recorded for about 90% of them. The biggest ten clones account for over 5% of the sample. Sequencing was done on a sample of blood. The receptors here all came from a person between 18 and 69 years old in good health.

The V call is TRBV7-3, the J call TRBJ1-1; 7 positions agree with TRBD1. CDR1 and CDR2 (germline): SGHTA, FQGTGA. After removal of 2 bases from V and 6 bases from J, the junction contained 0 bases not matched to a gene. CDR3 size: 12 residues. This CDR3 reads CASSLGTAEAFF. Written as DNA, the CDR3 is TGTGCCAGCAGCTTAGGGACAGCTGAAGCTTTCTTT.

Regarding this clone: The limits of the CDR3 on the DNA are not certain, so only TCRdb's listed CDR3 is given. CDR3 amino acids: CASSFGAGTEAFF. This chain links TRBV7-9 with TRBJ1-1. The CDR3 extends over 13 residues, inclusive of both ends. Germline lookup yields CDR1 SEHNR and CDR2 FQNEAQ (reference sequence).

This clone has only a few counts. The chain recombines TRBV5-4 with TRBJ2-7, with D possibly being TRBD1 or TRBD2 (5 bases each). Trimming removed 4 bases at V and 4 bases at J, with 27 bases between. Germline V CDR1 and CDR2: SGHNT, YYREEE (reference sequence). CDR3 length: 18 residues. The CDR3 loop is CASSRGIRDRGLFYEQYF. In DNA form, the CDR3 reads TGTGCCAGCAGCCGAGGAATACGGGACCGGGGTCTTTTTTACGAGCAGTACTTC.

V is TRBV6-5 and J is TRBJ1-4; 9 positions match TRBD1. Germline CDR1 reads MNHEY; CDR2 reads SVGAGI. J lost 6 bases, V lost 7 bases, and 3 bases had no gene match. The CDR3 loop spans 13 amino acids. CDR3 sequence: CASMRTGDEKLFF. CDR3 bases: TGTGCCAGCATGAGGACAGGGGATGAAAAACTGTTTTTT.

This sequence joins TRBV7-3 and TRBJ2-5; D might be TRBD1 (5 bases). This CDR3 is built from 13 residues. Trimming pared 3 bases from V and 5 bases from J, leaving 10 bases between. Germline V gene lookup returns CDR1 SGHTA and CDR2 FQGTGA. Written as DNA, the CDR3 is TGTGCCAGCAGCTTGGGGCATCGGGAGACCCAGTACTTC. This codes for CASSLGHRETQYF.

This chain links TRBV19 with TRBJ1-1; weak D call: TRBD1 (6 bases). Germline values: CDR1 LNHDA, CDR2 SQIVND (reference sequence). This CDR3 has 14 amino acids. The V end was cut by 5 bases, the J end by 4 bases, with 14 bases between. The CDR3 sequence: CASSGPSRGTEAFF. DNA for the CDR3: TGTGCCAGTAGTGGGCCCTCCAGGGGCACTGAAGCTTTCTTT.

The chain links TRBV11-2 to TRBJ2-1; 7 bases are shared with TRBD2. Germline V gives CDR1 SGHAT, CDR2 FQNNGV. J gave up 6 bases and V 6 bases, and 8 bases lay outside the gene matches. The length of the CDR3 is 14 residues. The CDR3 is CASRLGGGFNEQFF. CDR3 DNA: TGTGCCAGCAGGCTTGGGGGGGGATTCAATGAGCAGTTCTTC.

The chain carries TRBV10-1 and TRBJ2-3; D may be TRBD1 or TRBD2 (6 bases each). The CDR3 loop spans 15 amino acids. V was cut by 4 bases and J by 5 bases, with 16 bases left in between. Germline V lookup: CDR1 WNHNN, CDR2 SYGVQD (reference sequence). The CDR3, as DNA: TGCGCCAGCAGTGGCCTAAGGGGGGAGCAAGATACGCAGTATTTT. It specifies CASSGLRGEQDTQYF.

The rearrangement joins TRBV6-6 to TRBJ1-6, with 8 bases that match TRBD1. Losses at the gene ends were 0 bases for V and 7 bases for J; bases not matched to a gene: 5. Germline V gives CDR1 MNHNY, CDR2 SVGAGI (reference sequence). The length of the CDR3 is 16 residues. The CDR3 region is CASSYSRGQANSPLHF. CDR3 coding DNA: TGTGCCAGCAGTTACTCGAGGGGACAGGCCAATTCACCCCTCCACTTT.

The V and J genes are TRBV18 and TRBJ1-5, with TRBD1 matching over 8 bases. The CDR3 covers 16 residues. The germline V gene encodes CDR1 KGHSH and CDR2 LQKENI. Germline trimming cut 3 bases from V and 2 bases from J; bases unmatched to any gene: 6. The CDR3 reads CASSPFDRGGNQPQHF. DNA for the CDR3: TGTGCCAGCTCACCTTTCGACAGGGGAGGCAATCAGCCCCAGCATTTT.

This clone was recorded once. This chain connects TRBV14 to TRBJ1-2; a weak D match, TRBD1 (6 bases). Germline lookup yields CDR1 SGHDN and CDR2 FVKESK. The CDR3 has 15 amino acids. The V end was cut by 4 bases, the J end by 4 bases, with 16 bases between. CDR3 in amino acids: CASSPGTTTFYGYTF. For the CDR3, the DNA is TGTGCCAGCAGCCCTGGGACAACAACTTTCTATGGCTACACCTTC.

This clone has just a few counts. J is TRBJ1-1 and V is TRBV14, with no clear D. The V gene lost 6 bases and the J gene lost 1 base, with 9 bases spanning the gap. Germline assignment: CDR1 SGHDN and CDR2 FVKESK. The CDR3 spans 13 residues. The CDR3 DNA follows: TGTGCCAGCAGTTGGTATCCGAACACTGAAGCTTTCTTT. Its translation is CASSWYPNTEAFF.

In its sample, this clone was seen once. The rearrangement uses TRBV18 and TRBJ2-7; no reliable D call. Germline-derived CDR1 and CDR2 are KGHSH and LQKENI. This CDR3 spans 13 amino acids. V lost 3 bases to trimming and J lost 7 bases, with 13 bases between them. CDR3 in amino acids: CASSPGSLLEQYF. CDR3 DNA: TGTGCCAGCTCACCGGGATCCTTACTTGAGCAGTACTTC.

The table lists this clone with a few counts. This chain joins TRBV19 and TRBJ1-4; possibly TRBD1 for D (6 bases). Trimming shortened V by 3 bases and J by 9 bases, and 8 bases separated the two germline ends. Germline CDR1 and CDR2: LNHDA and SQIVND (reference sequence). This CDR3 is built from 12 residues. The CDR3 nucleotides read TGTGCCAGTAGTATTGGGGGCAAAAAACTGTTTTTT. Translated: CASSIGGKKLFF.

The V call is TRBV2, the J call TRBJ2-5; a weak D match, TRBD2 (5 bases). This CDR3 has 13 amino acids. The germline V gene encodes CDR1 SNHLY and CDR2 FYNNEI. Trimming stripped 3 bases from V and 5 bases from J, with 10 bases between. CDR3 DNA: TGTGCCAGCAGTGATCCGGGGATGGAGACCCAGTACTTC. Residues: CASSDPGMETQYF.

This chain joins TRBV9 and TRBJ2-2; 8 bases match TRBD1. The CDR3 sequence is 18 residues long. CDR1 and CDR2 from the germline V gene are SGDLS and YYNGEE. V lost 4 bases, J lost 1 base, and 12 bases stayed unmatched. CDR3 loop: CASSFLVAGTGNTGELFF. For the CDR3, the DNA is TGTGCCAGCAGCTTTCTCGTTGCCGGGACAGGGAACACCGGGGAGCTGTTTTTT.

The rearrangement uses TRBV18 and TRBJ1-6, with 9 positions matching TRBD1. V shed 6 bases and J 3 bases; nucleotides not matched to a gene: 3. The germline CDR1 and CDR2 sequences are KGHSH and LQKENI. CDR3 length: 15 residues. CDR3 nucleotides: TGTGCCAGCTCGCCGGGACAGGGCTATAATTCACCCCTCCACTTT. This gives the protein CASSPGQGYNSPLHF.

This chain connects TRBV10-1 to TRBJ1-1; D remains unclear. This CDR3 region has 11 residues. Germline V CDR1 and CDR2: WNHNN, SYGVQD (reference sequence). The V end lost 8 bases, the J end lost 6 bases, and 10 bases lay between the germline ends. The CDR3 is CASVGPSEAFF. CDR3 DNA: TGCGCCAGCGTCGGCCCGTCTGAAGCTTTCTTT.

CDR3 bases: TGTGCCAGTAGTACCTACAGGAGCCCAGGGAGGGAGGCAAACACTGAAGCTTTCTTT. As protein: CASSTYRSPGREANTEAFF. The chain combines TRBV19 with TRBJ1-1, with TRBD1 as a possible D gene (5 bases). Per germline, CDR1 LNHDA and CDR2 SQIVND (reference sequence). The CDR3 is made up of 19 amino acids. Trimming took 4 bases from V and 2 from J, leaving 26 bases between them.

This chain connects TRBV29-1 to TRBJ1-5; D is undetermined. The CDR3 contains 13 residues. The V gene lost 3 bases and the J gene lost 2 bases, with 8 bases spanning the gap. Per the germline V gene, CDR1 is SQVTM and CDR2 is ANQGSEA. CDR3 sequence (DNA): TGCAGCGTTGATCTGGGCGGCAATCAGCCCCAGCATTTT. The encoded protein is CSVDLGGNQPQHF.

Comment on this clone: Other DNA sequences in the sample encode the same CDR3. The chain couples TRBV19 to TRBJ2-1; D unresolved. Trimming removed 1 base from V and 8 bases from J, with 6 bases in between. The CDR3 is 12 residues long. From germline, CDR1 is LNHDA and CDR2 SQIVND (reference sequence). The CDR3 DNA is TGTGCCAGTAGTATAGGGGTAGATGAGCAGTTCTTC. It translates to CASSIGVDEQFF.

The chain uses TRBV2 and TRBJ2-3, with 9 positions matching TRBD1. CDR3 length: 16 amino acids. CDR1 SNHLY and CDR2 FYNNEI come from the germline V gene. Trimming removed 10 bases from V and 0 bases from J; junction bases left unmatched: 11. The DNA of the CDR3 is TGTGCCAACCTACCGGGACAGGGCGGGAGCACAGATACGCAGTATTTT. It encodes CANLPGQGGSTDTQYF.

This clone was recorded once. V usage is TRBV7-9 and J usage is TRBJ1-4; D call uncertain. Looked up from germline, CDR1 is SEHNR and CDR2 is FQNEAQ (reference sequence). This CDR3 region has 17 residues. V lost 3 bases and J 2 bases, leaving 16 bases between the germline ends. CDR3 in amino acids: CASSFFTSGSTNEKLFF. CDR3 DNA sequence: TGTGCCAGCAGCTTTTTCACGTCTGGTAGCACTAATGAAAAACTGTTTTTT.